This entry features one T cell receptor (beta chain) sequence. The data were obtained in a study of blood T cell repertoires in COVID-19. About the research overall: COVID-19 samples, acute and convalescent, were from the United States, Italy and Spain. PBMCs, B-cell-depleted T cells, or T cells provided the cDNA or gDNA that made up the material.

V was shortened by 0 bases and J by 7 bases, with 15 bases between the two germline ends. Germline assignment: CDR1 KGHDR and CDR2 SFDVKD. This CDR3 has 15 amino acids. Clones were sequenced by immunoSEQ multiplex PCR, and TCRdb holds only the in-frame ones, with some missing. The sample lists some 250,000 clones; approximately 87% were seen once. This TCR came from a man in his sixties with acute or convalescent COVID-19. This chain links TRBV24-1 with TRBJ2-7; tentative D call: TRBD2 (5 bases). The source material was peripheral blood. DNA of the CDR3: TGTGCCACCAGTGATTTGCTTGACAAGAGAGGGGAGCAGTACTTC. Translation gives CATSDLLDKRGEQYF.